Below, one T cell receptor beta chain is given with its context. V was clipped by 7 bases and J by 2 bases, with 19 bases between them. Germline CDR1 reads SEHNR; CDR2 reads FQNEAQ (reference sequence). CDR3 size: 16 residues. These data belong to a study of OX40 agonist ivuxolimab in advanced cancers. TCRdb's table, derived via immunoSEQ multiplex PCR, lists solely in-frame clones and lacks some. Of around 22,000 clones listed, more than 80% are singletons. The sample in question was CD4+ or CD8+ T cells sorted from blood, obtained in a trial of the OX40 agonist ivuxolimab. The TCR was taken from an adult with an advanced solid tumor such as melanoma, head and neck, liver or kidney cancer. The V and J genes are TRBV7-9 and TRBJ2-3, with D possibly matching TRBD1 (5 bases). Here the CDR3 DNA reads TGTGCCAGCACCCCCGCCAGGGTGGGGTCCACAGATACGCAGTATTTT. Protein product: CASTPARVGSTDTQYF.